This T cell receptor (beta chain) emerged from a study of T cells in Graves' hyperthyroidism and ophthalmopathy. Study-level information: The authors collected peripheral blood at initial diagnosis, before any treatment.

Using RNA transcripts as the source, TCR beta CDR3 regions were amplified. First-round RT-PCR of the TCR CDR3 relied on the HTBI primer set. TCRdb ran MiXCR on the multiplex PCR reads and lists one entry per CDR3 protein. Of over 350,000 distinct CDR3 sequences in the sample, 18% were seen once. V lost 10 bases to trimming and J lost 3 bases; unmatched junction nucleotides: 3. CDR3 length equals 11 residues. From germline, CDR1 is ENHRY and CDR2 SYGVKD. PBMCs came from more than 9 ml fresh peripheral blood. This TCR came from a man aged 18 to 30 with Graves' ophthalmopathy. The chain is built from TRBV10-3 and TRBJ2-7, with 7 bases fitting TRBD1. Material: blood. CDR3 sequence (DNA): TGTGCCACCCGGGACAGCTACGAGCAGTACTTC. It specifies CATRDSYEQYF.